These 9 T cell receptor beta chains came from one sample sequenced in a study of tumor and adjacent non-tumor tissue in lung cancer. This sample's RNA came from whole unsorted tissue. This non-tumor lung sample came from over 3 cm beyond the tumor edge. TCRbeta libraries were built with three rounds of nested PCR, modified from ARM-PCR. MiXCR was run by TCRdb on the multiplex PCR reads, yielding one entry per CDR3 protein. This table has more than 60,000 distinct CDR3 sequences, around 82% appearing once. Sequencing input: distant non-tumor lung tissue. These receptors all come from a man aged 60 to 69 with non-small cell lung cancer.

About this clonotype: The junction departs from germline at one end; a sequencing error may be responsible. V and J are TRBV11-2 and TRBJ2-2; D not resolved. This CDR3 is 14 amino acids long. Germline V gives CDR1 SGHAT, CDR2 FQNNGV. The CDR3 here is CASSLGSPSGELFF. CDR3 bases: TGTGCCAGCAGTTTAGGCAGTCCTAGCGGGGAGCTGTTTTTT. The whole variable domain, remainder taken from reference TRBV11-2 and TRBJ2-2, is EAGVAQSPRYKIIEKRQSVAFWCNPISGHATLYWYQQILGQGPKLLIQFQNNGVVDDSQLPKDRFSAERLKGVDSTLKIQPAKLEDSAVYLCASSLGSPSGELFFGEGSRLTVL.

In the case of this clonotype: Relative to the germline gene, one junction end is altered; a read error may explain this. The V call is TRBV6-5, the J call TRBJ1-2, with no clear D. Germline CDR1 and CDR2: MNHEY and SVGAGI. The length of the CDR3 is 15 residues. CDR3 residues: CASSLHGGKNYGYTF. The CDR3 bases are TGTGCCAGCAGTCTACATGGTGGGAAAAACTACGGCTACACCTTC.

In the case of this clonotype: Sequence at one end of the junction differs from germline and may be a read error. The J gene is TRBJ2-5, the V gene TRBV24-1; TRBD1 aligns across 9 bases. In germline, CDR1 is KGHDR, CDR2 SFDVKD. This CDR3 comprises 17 residues. CDR3 sequence reads: CAASDSGTGTVAETQYF. CDR3 in DNA: TGTGCCGCCAGTGATTCAGGGACAGGGACGGTTGCAGAGACCCAATACTTC.

The rearrangement joins TRBV5-4 to TRBJ2-3; either TRBD1 or TRBD2 may supply D (6 bases each). Trimming took off 4 bases at V and 13 bases at J, with 28 bases between the two ends. The CDR3 covers 16 residues. From germline, CDR1 is SGHNT and CDR2 YYREEE (reference sequence). The CDR3 sequence: CASSPIEGEPGDTKYF. The CDR3 DNA reads as TGTGCCAGCAGCCCTATCGAGGGGGAGCCGGGAGATACTAAGTATTTT.

Points on this clonotype: The junction departs from the called germline gene at one end, perhaps through a read error. This chain links TRBV2 with TRBJ2-5, with D possibly being TRBD1 (7 bases). CDR3 length: 14 residues. Germline V gene sequence: CDR1 SNHLY, CDR2 FYNNEI. The CDR3 spells CANSEAGGRETQYF. The DNA for the CDR3 is TGTGCCAACAGTGAAGCAGGGGGGAGGGAGACCCAGTACTTC.

This clonotype has ten or more counts. This chain links TRBV2 with TRBJ1-2; TRBD1 matches 8 bases. CDR1 SNHLY and CDR2 FYNNEI come from the germline V gene. With 6 bases clipped from V and 3 bases from J, the junction kept 6 bases outside the gene matches. This CDR3 comprises 14 residues. The CDR3 region is CASSPDRVDYGYTF. The CDR3 DNA reads as TGTGCCAGCAGCCCGGACAGGGTAGACTATGGCTACACCTTC.

A remark on this clonotype: A much larger clone lies one base from this, so it may be a read error. V is TRBV5-4 and J is TRBJ1-5; weak D call: TRBD1 (5 bases). CDR3 length: 14 amino acids. CDR1 and CDR2 (germline): SGHNT, YYREEE (reference sequence). DNA for the CDR3: TGTACCAGCAGCTCGGGACTGGGCGGGGGGCCCCAGCATTTT. Its translation: CTSSSGLGGGPQHF.

Comment on this clonotype: Germline is not matched at one junction end, which may reflect a read error. The chain uses TRBV5-4 and TRBJ2-5; the D is unclear. The CDR3 totals 15 residues. Germline loops: CDR1 SGHNT, CDR2 YYREEE (reference sequence). CDR3 bases: TGTGCCAGCGGCTTGTTTCACAGACTGGAAGAGACCCAGTATTTC. Translated: CASGLFHRLEETQYF. The whole variable domain, filled in from reference TRBV5-4 and TRBJ2-5, reads ETGVTQSPTHLIKTRGQQVTLRCSSQSGHNTVSWYQQALGQGPQFIFQYYREEENGRGNFPPRFSGLQFPNYSSELNVNALELDDSALYLCASGLFHRLEETQYFGPGTRLLVL.

V and J are TRBV6-5 and TRBJ2-4; perhaps TRBD2 as D (5 bases). Germline CDR1 reads MNHEY; CDR2 reads SVGAGI. The CDR3 consists of 15 residues. CDR3 sequence: CISSYNRGSGNIQYF. As DNA, the CDR3 is TGTATCAGTAGTTACAACCGGGGTTCGGGGAACATTCAGTACTTC.